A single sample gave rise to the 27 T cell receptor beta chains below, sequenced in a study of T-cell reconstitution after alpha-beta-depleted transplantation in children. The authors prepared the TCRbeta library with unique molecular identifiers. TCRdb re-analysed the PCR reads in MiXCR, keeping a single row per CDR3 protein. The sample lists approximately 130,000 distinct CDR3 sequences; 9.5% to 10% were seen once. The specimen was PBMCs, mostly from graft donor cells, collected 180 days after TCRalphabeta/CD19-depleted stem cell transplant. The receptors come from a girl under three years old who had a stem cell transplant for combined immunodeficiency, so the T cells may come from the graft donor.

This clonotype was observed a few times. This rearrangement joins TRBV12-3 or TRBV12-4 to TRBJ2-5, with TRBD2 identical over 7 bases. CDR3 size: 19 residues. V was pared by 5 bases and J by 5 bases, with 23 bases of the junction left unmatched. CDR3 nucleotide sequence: TGTGCCAGCAGTCCGGGGGGTAGCTTAGGGCCCCATATAAGGGAGACCCAGTACTTC. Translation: CASSPGGSLGPHIRETQYF.

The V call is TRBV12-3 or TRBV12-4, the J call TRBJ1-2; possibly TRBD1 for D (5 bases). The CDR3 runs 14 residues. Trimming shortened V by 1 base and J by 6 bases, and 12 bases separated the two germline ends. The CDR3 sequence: CASSLGQGFDGYTF. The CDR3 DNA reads TGTGCCAGCAGTTTAGGGCAGGGTTTCGATGGCTACACCTTC.

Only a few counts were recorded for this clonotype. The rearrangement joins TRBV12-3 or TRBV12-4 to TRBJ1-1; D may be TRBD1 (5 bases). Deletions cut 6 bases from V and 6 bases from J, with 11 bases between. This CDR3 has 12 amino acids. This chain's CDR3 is CASSRTPAEAFF. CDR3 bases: TGTGCCAGCAGCCGGACACCTGCTGAAGCTTTCTTT.

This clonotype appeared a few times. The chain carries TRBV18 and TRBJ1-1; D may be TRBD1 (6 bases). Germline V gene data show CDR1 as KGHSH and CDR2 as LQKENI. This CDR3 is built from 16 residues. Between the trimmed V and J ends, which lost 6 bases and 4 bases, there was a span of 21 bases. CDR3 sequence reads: CASSPSLGARGTEAFF. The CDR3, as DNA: TGTGCCAGCTCCCCGAGCTTGGGGGCAAGAGGCACTGAAGCTTTCTTT.

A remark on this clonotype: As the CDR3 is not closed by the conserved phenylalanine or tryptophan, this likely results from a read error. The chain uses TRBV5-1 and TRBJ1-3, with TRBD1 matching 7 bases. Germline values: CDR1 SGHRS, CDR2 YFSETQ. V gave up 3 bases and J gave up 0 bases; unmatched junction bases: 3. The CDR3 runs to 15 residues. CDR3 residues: CASSWDSFSGNTIYS. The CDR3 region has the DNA TGCGCCAGCAGCTGGGACAGTTTCTCTGGAAACACCATATATTCT.

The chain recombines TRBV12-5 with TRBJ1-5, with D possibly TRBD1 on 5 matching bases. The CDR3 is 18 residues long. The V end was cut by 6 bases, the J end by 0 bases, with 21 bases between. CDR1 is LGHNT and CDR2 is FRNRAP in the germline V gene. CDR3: CASGSGRDRYYSNQPQHF. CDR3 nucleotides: TGTGCTAGTGGGAGCGGACGGGACCGATATTATAGCAATCAGCCCCAGCATTTT.

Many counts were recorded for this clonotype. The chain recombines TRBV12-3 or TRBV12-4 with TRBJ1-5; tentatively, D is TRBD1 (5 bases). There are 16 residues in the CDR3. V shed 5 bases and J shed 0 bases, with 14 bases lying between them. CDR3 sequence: CASSPGTDHSNQPQHF. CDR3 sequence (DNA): TGTGCCAGCAGTCCTGGGACGGACCATAGCAATCAGCCCCAGCATTTT.

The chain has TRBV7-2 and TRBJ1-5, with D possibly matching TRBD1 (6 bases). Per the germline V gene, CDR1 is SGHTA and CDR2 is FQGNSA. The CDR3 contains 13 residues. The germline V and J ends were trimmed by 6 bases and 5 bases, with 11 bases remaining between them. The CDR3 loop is CASRYSGDQPQHF. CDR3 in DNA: TGTGCCAGCAGATATTCAGGGGATCAGCCCCAGCATTTT.

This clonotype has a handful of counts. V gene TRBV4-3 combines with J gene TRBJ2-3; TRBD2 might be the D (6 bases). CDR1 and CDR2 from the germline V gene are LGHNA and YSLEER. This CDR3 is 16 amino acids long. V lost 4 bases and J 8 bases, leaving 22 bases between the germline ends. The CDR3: CASSLLGVSGLRTQYF. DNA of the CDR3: TGCGCCAGCAGCCTTTTGGGCGTTAGCGGCCTGCGTACGCAGTATTTT.

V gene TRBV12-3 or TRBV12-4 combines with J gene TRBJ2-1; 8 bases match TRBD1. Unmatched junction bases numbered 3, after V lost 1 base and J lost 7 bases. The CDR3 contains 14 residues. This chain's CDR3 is CASSLGDRRNEQFF. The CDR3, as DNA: TGTGCCAGCAGTTTAGGGGACAGGAGGAATGAGCAGTTCTTC.

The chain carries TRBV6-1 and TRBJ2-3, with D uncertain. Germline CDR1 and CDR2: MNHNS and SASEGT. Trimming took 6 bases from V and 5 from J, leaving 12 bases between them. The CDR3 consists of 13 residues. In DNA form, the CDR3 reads TGTGCCAGCAGCAATTCGTGGGGAGATACGCAGTATTTT. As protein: CASSNSWGDTQYF.

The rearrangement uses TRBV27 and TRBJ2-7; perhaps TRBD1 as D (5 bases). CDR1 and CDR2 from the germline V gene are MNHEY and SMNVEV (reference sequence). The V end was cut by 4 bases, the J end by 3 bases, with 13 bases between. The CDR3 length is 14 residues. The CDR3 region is CASSSLPDIYEQYF. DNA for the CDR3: TGTGCCAGCAGTTCCCTTCCGGACATCTACGAGCAGTACTTC.

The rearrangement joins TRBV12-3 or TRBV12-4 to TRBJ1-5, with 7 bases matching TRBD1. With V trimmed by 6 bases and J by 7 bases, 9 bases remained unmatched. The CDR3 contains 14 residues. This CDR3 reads CASSPGGRGQPQHF. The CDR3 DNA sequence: TGTGCCAGCAGCCCAGGGGGAAGGGGACAGCCCCAGCATTTT.

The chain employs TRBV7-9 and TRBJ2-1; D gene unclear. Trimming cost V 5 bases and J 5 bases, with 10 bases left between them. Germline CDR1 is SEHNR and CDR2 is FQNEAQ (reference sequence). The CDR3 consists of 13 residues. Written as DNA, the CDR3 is TGTGCCAGCAGCCGGACGCCTAACAATGAGCAGTTCTTC. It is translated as CASSRTPNNEQFF.

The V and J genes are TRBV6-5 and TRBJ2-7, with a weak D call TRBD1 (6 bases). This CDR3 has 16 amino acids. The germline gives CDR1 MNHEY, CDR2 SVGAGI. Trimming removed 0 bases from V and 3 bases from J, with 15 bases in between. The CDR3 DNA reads TGTGCCAGCAGTTACTCGAATCCGCGACAGGTCTACGAGCAGTACTTC. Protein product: CASSYSNPRQVYEQYF.

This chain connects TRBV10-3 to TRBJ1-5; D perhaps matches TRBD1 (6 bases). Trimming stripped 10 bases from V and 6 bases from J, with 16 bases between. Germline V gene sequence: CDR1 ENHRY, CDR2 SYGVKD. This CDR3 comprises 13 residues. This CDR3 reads CATNYREGQPQHF. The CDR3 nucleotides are TGTGCCACCAATTACAGGGAGGGTCAGCCCCAGCATTTT.

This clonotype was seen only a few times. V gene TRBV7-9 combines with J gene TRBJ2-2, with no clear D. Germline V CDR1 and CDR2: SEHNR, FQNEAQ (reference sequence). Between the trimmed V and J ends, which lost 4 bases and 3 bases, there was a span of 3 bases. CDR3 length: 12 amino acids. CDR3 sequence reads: CASSSYTGELFF. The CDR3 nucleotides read TGTGCCAGCAGCTCTTACACCGGGGAGCTGTTTTTT.

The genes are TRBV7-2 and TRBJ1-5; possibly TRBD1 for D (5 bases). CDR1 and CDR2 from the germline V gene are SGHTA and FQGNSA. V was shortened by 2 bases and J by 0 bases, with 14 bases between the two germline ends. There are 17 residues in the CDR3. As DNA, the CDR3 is TGTGCCAGCAGCTTAATGGGACGGATTCTTAGCAATCAGCCCCAGCATTTT. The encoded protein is CASSLMGRILSNQPQHF.

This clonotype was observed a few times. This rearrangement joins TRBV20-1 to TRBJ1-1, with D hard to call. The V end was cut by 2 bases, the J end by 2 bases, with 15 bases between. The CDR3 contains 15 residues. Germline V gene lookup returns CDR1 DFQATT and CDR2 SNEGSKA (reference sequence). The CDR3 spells CSARTASTVNTEAFF. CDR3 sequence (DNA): TGCAGTGCTAGAACCGCCTCGACCGTAAACACTGAAGCTTTCTTT.

The CDR3 DNA reads TGCGCCAGCAGCTCCCCTGGGGGCCACAATGAGCAGTTCTTC. The encoded protein is CASSSPGGHNEQFF. This chain uses TRBV5-1 with TRBJ2-1, with a weak D call TRBD1 (6 bases). V was shortened by 3 bases and J by 5 bases, with 12 bases between the two germline ends. Germline V gene sequence: CDR1 SGHRS, CDR2 YFSETQ. The CDR3 consists of 14 residues.

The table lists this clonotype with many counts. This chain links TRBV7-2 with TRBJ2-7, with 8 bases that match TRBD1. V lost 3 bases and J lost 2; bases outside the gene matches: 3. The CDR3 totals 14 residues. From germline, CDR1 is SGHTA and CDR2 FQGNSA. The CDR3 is CASSFRQGTYEQYF. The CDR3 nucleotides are TGTGCCAGCAGCTTCAGACAGGGGACCTACGAGCAGTACTTC.

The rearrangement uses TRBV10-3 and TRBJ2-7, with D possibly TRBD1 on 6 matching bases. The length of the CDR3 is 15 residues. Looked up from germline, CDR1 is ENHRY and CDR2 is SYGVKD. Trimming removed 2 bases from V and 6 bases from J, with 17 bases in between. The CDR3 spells CAISETRLQGREQYF. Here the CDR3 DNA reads TGTGCCATCAGTGAGACACGGCTACAGGGTCGCGAGCAGTACTTC.

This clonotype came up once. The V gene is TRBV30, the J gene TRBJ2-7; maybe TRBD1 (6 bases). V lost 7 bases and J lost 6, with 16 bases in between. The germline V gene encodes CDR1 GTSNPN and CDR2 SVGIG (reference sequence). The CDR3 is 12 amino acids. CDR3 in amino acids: CASRDNVGEQYF. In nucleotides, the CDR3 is TGTGCCTCACGGGACAACGTAGGCGAGCAGTACTTC.

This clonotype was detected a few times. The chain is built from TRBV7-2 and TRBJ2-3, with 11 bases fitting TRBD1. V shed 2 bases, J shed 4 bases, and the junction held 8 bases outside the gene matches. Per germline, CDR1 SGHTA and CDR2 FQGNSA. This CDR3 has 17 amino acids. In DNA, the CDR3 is TGTGCCAGCAGCTTAAAATTCCGGGACAGGGGGTCAGATACGCAGTATTTT. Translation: CASSLKFRDRGSDTQYF.

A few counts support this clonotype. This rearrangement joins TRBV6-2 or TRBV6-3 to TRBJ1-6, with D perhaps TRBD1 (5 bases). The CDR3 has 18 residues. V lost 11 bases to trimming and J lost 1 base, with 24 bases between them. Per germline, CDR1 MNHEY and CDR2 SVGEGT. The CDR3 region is CAPREGRTLVSYNSPLHF. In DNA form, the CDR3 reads TGTGCCCCCCGGGAGGGACGAACTTTGGTGTCCTATAATTCACCCCTCCACTTT.

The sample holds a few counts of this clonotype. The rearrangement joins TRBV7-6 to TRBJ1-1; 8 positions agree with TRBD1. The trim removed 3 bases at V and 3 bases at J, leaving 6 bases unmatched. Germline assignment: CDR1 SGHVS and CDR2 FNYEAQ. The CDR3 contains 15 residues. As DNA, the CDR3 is TGTGCCAGCAGCTTTTGGACAGGGAAGTACACTGAAGCTTTCTTT. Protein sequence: CASSFWTGKYTEAFF.

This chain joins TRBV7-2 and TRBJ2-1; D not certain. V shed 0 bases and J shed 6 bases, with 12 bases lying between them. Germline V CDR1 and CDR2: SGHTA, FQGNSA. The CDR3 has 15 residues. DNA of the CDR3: TGTGCCAGCAGCTTAGCGCATGGGCCCACCAATGAGCAGTTCTTC. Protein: CASSLAHGPTNEQFF.